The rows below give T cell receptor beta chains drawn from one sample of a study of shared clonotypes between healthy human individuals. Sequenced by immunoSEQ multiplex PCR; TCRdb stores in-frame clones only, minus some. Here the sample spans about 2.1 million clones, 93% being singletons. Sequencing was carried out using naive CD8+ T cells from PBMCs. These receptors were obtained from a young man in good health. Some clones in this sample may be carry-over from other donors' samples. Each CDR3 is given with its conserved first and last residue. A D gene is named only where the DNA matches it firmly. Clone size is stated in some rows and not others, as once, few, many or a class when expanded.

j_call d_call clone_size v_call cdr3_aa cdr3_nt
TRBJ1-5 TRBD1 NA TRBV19 CASSIRDRGRLRNQPQHF TGTGCCAGTAGTATCAGGGACAGGGGGCGCTTAAGGAATCAGCCCCAGCATTTT
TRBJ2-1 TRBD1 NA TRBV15 CATSLRQGAYNEQFF TGTGCCACCAGCTTACGACAGGGGGCTTACAATGAGCAGTTCTTC
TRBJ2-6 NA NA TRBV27 CASRKQPSNSGANVLTF TGTGCCAGCAGGAAACAGCCCTCTAACTCTGGGGCCAACGTCCTGACTTTC
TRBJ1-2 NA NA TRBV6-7 CASREVSHGYTF TGTGCCAGCAGAGAGGTAAGCCATGGCTACACCTTC
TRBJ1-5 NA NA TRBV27 CASSPLGGPASNQPQHF TGTGCCAGCAGTCCGCTAGGGGGGCCGGCTAGCAATCAGCCCCAGCATTTT
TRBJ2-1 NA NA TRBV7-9 CASREENEQFF TGTGCCAGCAGGGAAGAGAATGAGCAGTTCTTC
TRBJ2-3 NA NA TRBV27 CASSSRTDTQYF TGTGCCAGCAGTTCTCGCACAGATACGCAGTATTTT
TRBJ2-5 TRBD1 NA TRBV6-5 CASSSRDRELETQYF TGTGCCAGCAGTTCCAGGGACAGGGAGCTGGAGACCCAGTACTTC
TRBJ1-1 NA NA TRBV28 CASSKHGGRGTEAFF TGTGCCAGCAGTAAACATGGGGGACGGGGCACTGAAGCTTTCTTT
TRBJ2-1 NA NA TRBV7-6 CASSLNVGPRNNEQFF TGTGCCAGCAGCTTAAATGTGGGACCCAGAAACAATGAGCAGTTCTTC
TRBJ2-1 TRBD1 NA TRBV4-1 CAAAEGQTYNEQFF TGCGCCGCGGCAGAGGGACAGACCTACAATGAGCAGTTCTTC
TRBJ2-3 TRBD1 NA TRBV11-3 CASSLGQGAVTDTQYF TGTGCCAGCAGCTTAGGACAGGGGGCGGTCACAGATACGCAGTATTTT
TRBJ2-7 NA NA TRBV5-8 CASSLRLGRYEQYF TGTGCCAGCAGCTTGAGGCTGGGGAGATACGAGCAGTACTTC
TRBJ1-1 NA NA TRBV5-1 CASSDWSGTNTEAFF TGCGCCAGCAGCGACTGGAGTGGGACCAACACTGAAGCTTTCTTT
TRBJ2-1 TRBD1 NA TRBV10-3 CAISDPGQNNEQFF TGTGCCATCAGTGACCCGGGACAGAACAATGAGCAGTTCTTC
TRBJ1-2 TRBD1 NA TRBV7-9 CASSAAFGTGVSYGYTF TGTGCCAGCAGCGCAGCCTTTGGGACAGGGGTCAGCTATGGCTACACCTTC
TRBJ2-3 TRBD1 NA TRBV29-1 CSVVDRTSTQYF TGCAGCGTCGTGGACAGGACCAGTACGCAGTATTTT
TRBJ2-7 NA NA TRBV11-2 CASSLSDYYGLVF TGTGCCAGCAGCTTGTCGGACTACTACGGATTGGTGTTC
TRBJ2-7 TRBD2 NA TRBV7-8 CASSPLLAGVSYEQYF TGTGCCAGCAGCCCGTTACTAGCGGGAGTGTCCTACGAGCAGTACTTC
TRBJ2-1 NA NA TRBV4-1 CASSPGVNEQFF TGCGCCAGCAGCCCTGGGGTGAATGAGCAGTTCTTC
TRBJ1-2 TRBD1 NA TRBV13 CASSLGRDRGDFYGYTF TGTGCCAGCAGCTTAGGCCGGGACAGGGGCGATTTCTATGGCTACACCTTC
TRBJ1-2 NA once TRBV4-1 CASSQDRAGYGYTF TGCGCCAGCAGCCAAGATAGGGCAGGATATGGCTACACCTTC
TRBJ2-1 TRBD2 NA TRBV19 CASSDGRAYNEQFF TGTGCCAGTAGTGACGGGAGGGCCTACAATGAGCAGTTCTTC
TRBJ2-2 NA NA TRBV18 CASSSRRGVGELFF TGTGCCAGCTCATCACGGCGAGGGGTCGGGGAGCTGTTTTTT
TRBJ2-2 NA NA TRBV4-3 CASSQTANTGELFF TGCGCCAGCAGCCAGACAGCGAACACCGGGGAGCTGTTTTTT
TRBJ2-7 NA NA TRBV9 CASSVAAESSYEQYF TGTGCCAGCAGCGTAGCGGCAGAGAGCTCCTACGAGCAGTACTTC
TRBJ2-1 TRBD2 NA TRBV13 CASSLTASGSYNEQFF TGTGCCAGCAGCTTAACCGCTAGCGGGAGTTACAATGAGCAGTTCTTC
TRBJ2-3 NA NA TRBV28 CASSDLTRGTDTQYF TGTGCCAGCAGCGACTTAACCCGAGGCACAGATACGCAGTATTTT